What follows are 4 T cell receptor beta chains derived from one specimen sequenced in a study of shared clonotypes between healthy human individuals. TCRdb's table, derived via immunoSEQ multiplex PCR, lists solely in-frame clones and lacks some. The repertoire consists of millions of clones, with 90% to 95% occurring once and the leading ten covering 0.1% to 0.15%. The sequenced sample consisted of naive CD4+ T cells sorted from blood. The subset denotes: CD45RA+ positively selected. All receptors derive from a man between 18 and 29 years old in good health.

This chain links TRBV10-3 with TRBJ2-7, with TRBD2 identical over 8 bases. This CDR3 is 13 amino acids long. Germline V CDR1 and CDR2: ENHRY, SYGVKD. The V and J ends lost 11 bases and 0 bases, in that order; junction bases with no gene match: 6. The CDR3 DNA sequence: TGTGCCTCGGAGCGGGGGAGCTCCTACGAGCAGTACTTC. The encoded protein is CASERGSSYEQYF.

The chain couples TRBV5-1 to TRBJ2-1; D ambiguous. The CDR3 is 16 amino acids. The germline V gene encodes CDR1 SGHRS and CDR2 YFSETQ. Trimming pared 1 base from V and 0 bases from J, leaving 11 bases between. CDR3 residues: CASSLPAQSSYNEQFF. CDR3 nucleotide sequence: TGCGCCAGCAGCTTGCCGGCCCAAAGCTCCTACAATGAGCAGTTCTTC.

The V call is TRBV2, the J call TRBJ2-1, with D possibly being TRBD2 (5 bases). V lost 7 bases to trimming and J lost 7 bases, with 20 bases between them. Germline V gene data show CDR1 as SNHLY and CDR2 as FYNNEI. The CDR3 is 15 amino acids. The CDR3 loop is CASNLGRGLVNEQFF. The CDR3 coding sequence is TGTGCCAGCAATCTTGGACGCGGGTTAGTAAATGAGCAGTTCTTC.

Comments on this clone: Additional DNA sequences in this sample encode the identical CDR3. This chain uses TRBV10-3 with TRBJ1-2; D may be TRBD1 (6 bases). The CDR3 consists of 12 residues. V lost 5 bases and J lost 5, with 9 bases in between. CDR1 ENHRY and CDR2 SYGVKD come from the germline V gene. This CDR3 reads CAISSGDYGYTF. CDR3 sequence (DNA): TGTGCCATCAGTTCAGGGGATTATGGCTACACCTTC.